The TCR beta chain under discussion was sequenced for a study of T-cell memory formation after mild COVID-19. Across the study: TCR clustering was largely donor specific.

This CDR3 region has 12 residues. The V end was cut by 0 bases, the J end by 3 bases, with 4 bases between. CDR1 is SGHRS, CDR2 YFSETQ, per germline. TCRdb passed the 5' RACE reads through MiXCR, listing each CDR3 protein once. Among just over 300,000 distinct CDR3 sequences, around 19% were seen once, and the ten largest hold around 20%. This clonotype was detected ten times or more. Its antigen is undetermined. Whole-study findings and limits: Later expanders leaned CD4+, whereas clones that contracted between day 15 and 85 were balanced CD4/CD8. Several responding clones turned up in pre-infection memory, indicating that cross-reactive memory may have taken part.

The clonotype comes from a man younger than 35 who had mild COVID-19 (a few samples of this study predate the infection). Cell type and time point are not known. The sample consisted of PBMCs or a T cell subset sorted from them (not recorded which). The rearrangement uses TRBV5-1 and TRBJ2-7; D not resolved. In DNA, the CDR3 is TGCGCCAGCAGCTTGGGCGACTACGAGCAGTACTTC. This sequence encodes CASSLGDYEQYF.